This T cell receptor beta chain came from a study of blood T cell repertoires in COVID-19. Study details: T cells, B-cell-depleted T cells, or PBMCs provided the cDNA or gDNA that served as material.

Profiling relied on immunoSEQ multiplex PCR, and the TCRdb table lists in-frame clones only, not all of them. The sample lists around 280,000 clones, under 90% occurring once. With 5 bases clipped from V and 2 bases from J, the junction kept 4 bases outside the gene matches. The CDR3 is 14 residues long. Germline V lookup: CDR1 KGHSH, CDR2 LQKENI. In Seattle, patients joined the study during active infection and were tracked longitudinally. This sequence was found in a woman under 40 with COVID-19, enrolled during active disease. The J gene is TRBJ2-5, the V gene TRBV18; 8 nucleotides align to TRBD1. The material sequenced was peripheral blood. CDR3 nucleotide sequence: TGTGCCAGCTCAGGTGGACAGGGTCAAGAGACCCAGTACTTC. It codes for CASSGGQGQETQYF.